The 21 T cell receptor beta chains listed next were all sequenced from one sample in a study of blood T cell repertoires in COVID-19 (dated by TCRdb to 2020 to 2021). Libraries came from the immunoSEQ multiplex PCR assay. TCRdb obtained this table from immuneACCESS and retained in-frame rearrangements with V and J assigned. These tables miss some clones; where compared with another copy, unresolved V genes account for less than half of the shortfall, and the remainder is unexplained. Present in this sample are about 110,000 clones, 88% of which were seen just once. Over 2% of the sample is in the top ten clones. Input material: peripheral blood. The receptors shown here come from a human donor in a cohort sampled during active COVID-19.

The chain employs TRBV25-1 and TRBJ2-3; D possibly corresponds to TRBD1 (6 bases). From germline, CDR1 is MGHDK and CDR2 SYGVNS. V lost 5 bases to trimming and J lost 4 bases, with 16 bases between them. This CDR3 contains 15 residues. CDR3 loop: CASSPGGGRPDTQYF. CDR3 in DNA: TGTGCCAGCAGTCCCGGTGGGGGCAGACCAGATACGCAGTATTTT.

The V gene is TRBV9, the J gene TRBJ2-1, with a tentative D call TRBD2 (6 bases). V dropped 0 bases and J dropped 3 bases, with 10 bases sitting between them. Germline V gives CDR1 SGDLS, CDR2 YYNGEE. The CDR3 has 15 residues. Here the CDR3 reads CASSVGSAGYNEQFF. CDR3 in DNA: TGTGCCAGCAGCGTAGGCTCAGCGGGCTACAATGAGCAGTTCTTC.

The V call is TRBV6-2 or TRBV6-3, the J call TRBJ1-2; 8 bases line up with TRBD1. The germline gives CDR1 MNHEY, CDR2 SVGEGT. Losses at the gene ends were 7 bases for V and 3 bases for J; bases not matched to a gene: 4. The CDR3 runs to 13 residues. The CDR3 here is CASTPTGDYGYTF. DNA for the CDR3: TGTGCCAGCACCCCGACAGGGGACTATGGCTACACCTTC.

The chain is built from TRBV5-6 and TRBJ1-6; D possibly corresponds to TRBD1 (5 bases). Germline V gene lookup returns CDR1 SGHDT and CDR2 YYEEEE. Deletions cut 4 bases from V and 10 bases from J, with 18 bases between. This CDR3 is built from 15 residues. In DNA, the CDR3 is TGTGCCAGCAGCAACGCGGGACCATCGCAATCACCCCTCCACTTT. Translated, it gives CASSNAGPSQSPLHF.

The chain couples TRBV19 to TRBJ1-5, with D uncertain. This CDR3 region has 17 residues. Germline CDR1 is LNHDA and CDR2 is SQIVND (reference sequence). Trimming removed 7 bases at V and 0 bases at J, with 19 bases between. The CDR3 bases are TGTGCCAGTATGGGGATAACTAGTGCCTATAGCAATCAGCCCCAGCATTTT. This codes for CASMGITSAYSNQPQHF.

The V and J genes are TRBV19 and TRBJ1-5; 7 bases are shared with TRBD1. The CDR3 covers 12 residues. CDR1 and CDR2 from the germline V gene are LNHDA and SQIVND (reference sequence). J was trimmed by 9 bases and V by 8 bases; bases with no gene match: 7. The CDR3 DNA is TGTGCCAGTGGACAGGACCTCCGGCCCCAGCATTTT. Its translation is CASGQDLRPQHF.

The V gene is TRBV6-5, the J gene TRBJ1-2; D ambiguous. Germline V gene lookup returns CDR1 MNHEY and CDR2 SVGAGI. Between the trimmed V and J ends, which lost 3 bases and 5 bases, there was a span of 7 bases. The CDR3 contains 12 residues. The CDR3 loop is CASSYGGYGYTF. CDR3 DNA: TGTGCCAGCAGTTATGGAGGATATGGCTACACCTTC.

This clone has a handful of counts. The chain recombines TRBV7-9 with TRBJ1-5; D not resolved. Germline CDR1 and CDR2: SEHNR and FQNEAQ (reference sequence). The V and J ends lost 1 base and 3 bases respectively, with 7 bases between them. The CDR3 covers 14 residues. CDR3 sequence reads: CASSLEQANQPQHF. Written as DNA, the CDR3 is TGTGCCAGCAGCTTAGAGCAGGCCAATCAGCCCCAGCATTTT.

The CDR3 DNA reads TGTGCCACCAGTGGCTCAGGGGGGAAAGGGTATACGCAGTATTTT. Translated: CATSGSGGKGYTQYF. The rearrangement links TRBV24-1 to TRBJ2-3; D perhaps matches TRBD1 (7 bases). V shed 5 bases and J shed 7 bases, with 18 bases lying between them. This CDR3 contains 15 residues. Germline CDR1 is KGHDR and CDR2 is SFDVKD.

The chain uses TRBV7-9 and TRBJ2-4; D unresolved. This CDR3 is built from 13 residues. V lost 8 bases to trimming and J lost 0 bases, with 8 bases between them. CDR1 is SEHNR, CDR2 FQNEAQ, per germline (reference sequence). CDR3 loop: CASGPQAKNIQYF. The CDR3 DNA reads TGTGCCAGCGGGCCGCAAGCCAAAAACATTCAGTACTTC.

The V gene is TRBV6-1, the J gene TRBJ1-1; no clear D gene. V lost 2 bases and J lost 5, with 9 bases in between. Germline V gene sequence: CDR1 MNHNS, CDR2 SASEGT. This CDR3 spans 13 amino acids. The CDR3: CASSEPPGTEAFF. For the CDR3, the DNA is TGTGCCAGCAGTGAACCCCCCGGGACTGAAGCTTTCTTT.

The chain employs TRBV2 and TRBJ1-6, with D tentatively TRBD1 (5 bases). The CDR3 runs 13 residues. Looked up from germline, CDR1 is SNHLY and CDR2 is FYNNEI. Trimming shortened V by 7 bases and J by 5 bases, and 9 bases separated the two germline ends. The CDR3 is CASKEGHNSPLHF. CDR3 DNA sequence: TGTGCCAGCAAGGAGGGGCATAATTCACCCCTCCACTTT.

The V call is TRBV5-4, the J call TRBJ2-2; TRBD2 matches 8 bases. The CDR3 spans 18 residues. Germline V gene lookup returns CDR1 SGHNT and CDR2 YYREEE (reference sequence). After removal of 2 bases from V and 3 bases from J, the junction contained 12 bases not matched to a gene. The CDR3 nucleotides are TGTGCCAGCAGCTTTGTTCTATCGGGAGGGCCGGACACCGGGGAGCTGTTTTTT. It is translated as CASSFVLSGGPDTGELFF.

This clone was observed once. This chain joins TRBV24-1 and TRBJ2-3; 9 bases agree with TRBD2. Germline CDR1 reads KGHDR; CDR2 reads SFDVKD. The ends lost 9 bases at V and 2 bases at J; junction bases unmatched: 5. This CDR3 spans 14 amino acids. DNA for the CDR3: TGTGCCACCGCTTCTAGCGGGGCCACAGATACGCAGTATTTT. This codes for CATASSGATDTQYF.

For this clone: Other DNA sequences of this sample code for an identical CDR3. J is TRBJ1-5 and V is TRBV19; tentatively, D is TRBD1 (6 bases). CDR3 length equals 15 residues. CDR1 and CDR2 (germline): LNHDA, SQIVND (reference sequence). The V end was cut by 4 bases, the J end by 4 bases, with 14 bases between. The CDR3: CASSTWGQGNQPQHF. For the CDR3, the DNA is TGTGCCAGTAGTACGTGGGGCCAGGGGAATCAGCCCCAGCATTTT.

The V call is TRBV27, the J call TRBJ2-3, with D unresolved. Germline CDR1 is MNHEY and CDR2 is SMNVEV (reference sequence). Trimming pared 0 bases from V and 10 bases from J, leaving 11 bases between. The CDR3 is 13 amino acids. CDR3 in amino acids: CASSLSALTPQYF. The CDR3 coding sequence is TGTGCCAGCAGTTTATCTGCCTTGACTCCGCAGTATTTT.

This clone was seen a few times. One end of the junction does not line up with germline, which may come from a read error. The chain has TRBV19 and TRBJ1-1; a possible D gene is TRBD1 (5 bases). CDR3 length: 15 amino acids. Germline V CDR1 and CDR2: LNHDA, SQIVND (reference sequence). CDR3 DNA: TGTGCCAGTAGTTTAGAACGCCAAACCAGGGATGAAGCTTTCTTT. This sequence encodes CASSLERQTRDEAFF.

The CDR3 loop is CASSPLLAGGTYEQYF. The CDR3 DNA is TGTGCCAGCAGTCCCCTACTAGCGGGAGGCACCTACGAGCAGTACTTC. The J gene is TRBJ2-7, the V gene TRBV6-2 or TRBV6-3; 12 bases line up with TRBD2. This CDR3 spans 16 amino acids. CDR1 is MNHEY, CDR2 SVGEGT, per germline. Losses at the gene ends were 5 bases for V and 2 bases for J; bases not matched to a gene: 7.

This clone was detected only a few times. The chain is built from TRBV6-5 and TRBJ1-5, with a tentative D call TRBD1 (6 bases). From germline, CDR1 is MNHEY and CDR2 SVGAGI. The V end lost 5 bases, the J end lost 0 bases, and 8 bases lay between the germline ends. The CDR3 consists of 14 residues. The DNA for the CDR3 is TGTGCCAGCAGTCCGACAGGTAGCAATCAGCCCCAGCATTTT. The encoded protein is CASSPTGSNQPQHF.

The chain joins TRBV29-1 to TRBJ2-7; 10 bases are shared with TRBD2. This CDR3 is built from 14 residues. The V segment lost 0 bases and the J segment 6 bases; nucleotides outside the gene matches: 5. Germline V lookup: CDR1 SQVTM, CDR2 ANQGSEA. CDR3 coding DNA: TGCAGCGTTGAAGATCAGCGGGAGGGCCTCGAGCAGTACTTC. It encodes CSVEDQREGLEQYF.

The chain carries TRBV3-1 (or the pseudogene TRBV3-2) and TRBJ1-1; 7 bases line up with TRBD1. The CDR3 extends over 14 amino acids. The germline CDR1 and CDR2 sequences are LGHDT and YNNKEL (reference sequence). V lost 0 bases and J lost 7; bases outside the gene matches: 5. CDR3 sequence: CASSQEGAGGEAFF. The DNA of the CDR3 is TGTGCCAGCAGCCAAGAAGGCGCAGGGGGTGAAGCTTTCTTT.